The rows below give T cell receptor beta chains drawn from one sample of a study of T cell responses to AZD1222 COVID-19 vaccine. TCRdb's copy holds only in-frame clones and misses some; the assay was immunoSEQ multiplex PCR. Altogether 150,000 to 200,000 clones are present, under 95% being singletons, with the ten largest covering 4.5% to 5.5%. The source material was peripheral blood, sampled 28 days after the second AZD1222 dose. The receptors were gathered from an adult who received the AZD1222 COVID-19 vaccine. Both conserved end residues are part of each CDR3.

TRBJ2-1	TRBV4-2	CASSQEEANIYNEQFF
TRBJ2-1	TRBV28	CASSLGASGRNHEQFF
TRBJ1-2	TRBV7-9	CASSLAGVGGYTF
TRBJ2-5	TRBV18	CASSPLAASQETQYF
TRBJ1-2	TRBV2	CASSEPGTGNYGYTF
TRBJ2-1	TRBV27	CASSYFEDEQFF
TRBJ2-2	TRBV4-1	CASSPLAGLTGELFF
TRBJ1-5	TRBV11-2	CASSSRTSQPQHF
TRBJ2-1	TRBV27	CASSYLQGAGYNEQFF
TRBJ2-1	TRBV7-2	CASSLVGGGRPYNEQFF
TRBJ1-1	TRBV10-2	CASSESINTEAFF
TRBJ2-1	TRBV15	CATSRVPTGVYNEQFF
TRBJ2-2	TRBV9	CASSADSGLFTGELFF
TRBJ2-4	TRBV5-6	CASSLWGAGTVNIQYF
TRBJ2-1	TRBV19	CASSIAAGSYNEQFF
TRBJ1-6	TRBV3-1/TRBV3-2	CASSASSGPLHF
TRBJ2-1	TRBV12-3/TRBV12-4	CASSFIGGEQFF
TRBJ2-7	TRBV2	CASSDRGAFSSYEQYF
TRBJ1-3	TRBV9	CASSVQDTIYF
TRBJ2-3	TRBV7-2	CASSFSSSPTEYF
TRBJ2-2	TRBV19	CASTWDRANTGELFF
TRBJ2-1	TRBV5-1	CASSFRHSSYNEQFF
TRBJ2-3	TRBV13	CASSLGNGADTQYF
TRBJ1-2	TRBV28	CASTSGGYGYTF
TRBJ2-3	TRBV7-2	CASSPGAVTTDTQYF
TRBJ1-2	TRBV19	CASSQTGTNYGYTF
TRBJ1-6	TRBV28	CASSGGTGVNSPLHF
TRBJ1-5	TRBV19	CASSIEGQGAGQPQHF
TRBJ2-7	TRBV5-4	CASSPTTENEQYF
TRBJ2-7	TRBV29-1	CSVVAPFGGPSEQYF
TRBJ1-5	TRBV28	CASSLIAPAQPQHF
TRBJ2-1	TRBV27	CASSLGSGRNNEQFF
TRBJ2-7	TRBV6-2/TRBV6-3	CASSYPAGEGNYEQYF
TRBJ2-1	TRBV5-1	CASSLERDRYNEQFF
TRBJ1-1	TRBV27	CASSLQWVGGGTEAFF
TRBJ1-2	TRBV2	CASSVQGAGGYTF
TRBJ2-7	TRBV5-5	CASSLNFRRGFRDEQYF
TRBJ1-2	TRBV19	CASNDTPNYGYTF
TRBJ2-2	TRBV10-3	CASHPGLAGTGELFF
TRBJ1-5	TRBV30	CAWSKGDWYSNQPQHF
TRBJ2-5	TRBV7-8	CASSRGETQYF
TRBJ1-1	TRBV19	CASSSGLFTEAFF
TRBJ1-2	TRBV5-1	CASSLALQGASGYTF
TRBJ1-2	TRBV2	CASKAGDYGYTF
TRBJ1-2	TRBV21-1	CASSKALRRCYGYTF
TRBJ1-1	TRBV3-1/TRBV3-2	CASSDTTRGQGAEAFF
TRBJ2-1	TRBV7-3	CASSREYHNEQFF
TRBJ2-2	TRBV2	CASNLGTGRATGELFF
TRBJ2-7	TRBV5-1	CASSRLRGDEDEQYF